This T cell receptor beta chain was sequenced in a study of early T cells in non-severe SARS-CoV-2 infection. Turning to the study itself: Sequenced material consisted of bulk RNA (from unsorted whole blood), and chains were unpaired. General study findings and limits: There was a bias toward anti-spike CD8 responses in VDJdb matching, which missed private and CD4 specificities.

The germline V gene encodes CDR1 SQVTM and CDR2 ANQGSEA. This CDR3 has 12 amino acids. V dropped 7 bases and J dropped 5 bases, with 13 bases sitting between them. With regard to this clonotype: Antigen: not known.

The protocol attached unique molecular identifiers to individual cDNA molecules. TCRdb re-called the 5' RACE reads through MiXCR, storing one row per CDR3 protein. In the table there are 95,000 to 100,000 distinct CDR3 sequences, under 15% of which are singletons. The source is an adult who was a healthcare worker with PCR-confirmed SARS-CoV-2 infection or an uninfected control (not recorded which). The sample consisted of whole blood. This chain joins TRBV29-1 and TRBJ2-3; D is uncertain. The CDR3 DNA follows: TGCAGCGGACGGCTGGCAGGAGATACGCAGTATTTT. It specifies CSGRLAGDTQYF.